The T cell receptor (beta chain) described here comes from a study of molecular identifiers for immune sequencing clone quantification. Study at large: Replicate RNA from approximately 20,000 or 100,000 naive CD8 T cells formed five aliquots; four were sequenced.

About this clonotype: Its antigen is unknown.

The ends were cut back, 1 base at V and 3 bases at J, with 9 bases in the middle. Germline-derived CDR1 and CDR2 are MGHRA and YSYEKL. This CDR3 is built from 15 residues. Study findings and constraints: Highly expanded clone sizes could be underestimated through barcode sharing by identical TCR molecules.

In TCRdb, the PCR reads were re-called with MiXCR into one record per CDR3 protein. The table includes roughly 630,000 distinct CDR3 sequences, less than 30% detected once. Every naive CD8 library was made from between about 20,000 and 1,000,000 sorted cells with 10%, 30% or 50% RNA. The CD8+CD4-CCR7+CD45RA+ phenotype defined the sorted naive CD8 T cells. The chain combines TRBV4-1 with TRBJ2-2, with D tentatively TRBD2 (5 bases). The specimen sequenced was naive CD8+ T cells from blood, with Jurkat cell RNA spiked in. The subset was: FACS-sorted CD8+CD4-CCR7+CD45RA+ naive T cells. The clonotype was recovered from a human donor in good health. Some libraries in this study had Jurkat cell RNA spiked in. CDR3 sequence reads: CASSQAPGDTGELFF. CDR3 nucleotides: TGCGCCAGCAGCCAAGCCCCCGGGGACACCGGGGAGCTGTTTTTT.